This T cell receptor beta chain was recorded in a study of blood T cell repertoires in COVID-19. In the study overall: Acute-phase and convalescent COVID-19 samples originated in the United States, Italy and Spain. From T cells, B-cell-depleted T cells, or PBMCs came the material, which was cDNA or gDNA.

Germline V gene lookup returns CDR1 SGHDT and CDR2 YYEEEE. J gave up 2 bases and V 4 bases, and 10 bases lay outside the gene matches. The CDR3 has 16 amino acids. In the source study's methods: How many nucleated cells were present was estimated from reference gene primer amplification. Profiling relied on immunoSEQ multiplex PCR, and the TCRdb table lists in-frame clones only, not all of them. From that table come the V and J calls and clone size; the DNA was used to work out D and trimming. Of around 19,000 clones listed, around nine tenths were seen once; the top ten hold 11%. Specimen: peripheral blood. This receptor was identified in a human donor in a cohort sampled during active COVID-19. The chain combines TRBV5-6 with TRBJ2-3; 7 bases are shared with TRBD1. The CDR3 DNA sequence: TGTGCCAGCAGCGCCTCCGGGACAGCTTTCACAGATACGCAGTATTTT. This sequence encodes CASSASGTAFTDTQYF. Supplemented by reference TRBV5-6 and TRBJ2-3, the full variable domain reads DAGVTQSPTHLIKTRGQQVTLRCSPKSGHDTVSWYQQALGQGPQFIFQYYEEEERQRGNFPDRFSGHQFPNYSSELNVNALLLGDSALYLCASSASGTAFTDTQYFGPGTRLTVL.